Below are 9 T cell receptor beta chains sequenced from a single sample in a study of cytomegalovirus exposure and HLA in healthy donors. The primer mix had 60 Vbeta and 13 Jbeta primers. Here immunoSEQ multiplex PCR was the method, and the copy in TCRdb shows in-frame clones only, minus some. Of about 54,000 clones detected, about four fifths appear once; the ten largest clones hold 2.5% to 3.5%. Sequencing was carried out using PBMCs. The source is a woman aged 18-29 years in good health and CMV-seronegative.

This chain uses TRBV27 with TRBJ2-7, with D possibly matching TRBD1 (5 bases). Germline-derived CDR1 and CDR2 are MNHEY and SMNVEV (reference sequence). CDR3 length equals 15 residues. V lost 4 bases and J lost 3, with 16 bases in between. The CDR3 DNA reads as TGTGCCAGCAGTTCCCCCGGACAACTGGTCTACGAGCAGTACTTC. Translating it yields CASSSPGQLVYEQYF.

The gene calls are TRBV9 and TRBJ2-3; weak D call: TRBD2 (6 bases). V shed 3 bases and J shed 0 bases, with 14 bases lying between them. CDR1 SGDLS and CDR2 YYNGEE come from the germline V gene. The CDR3 spans 16 residues. CDR3 coding DNA: TGTGCCAGCAGCGCCCTGGGGCGGGACAGCACAGATACGCAGTATTTT. Amino acids: CASSALGRDSTDTQYF.

The genes are TRBV11-2 and TRBJ1-5; D possibly corresponds to TRBD1 (5 bases). CDR1 is SGHAT, CDR2 FQNNGV, per germline. CDR3 size: 15 residues. Trimming shortened V by 5 bases and J by 4 bases, and 15 bases separated the two germline ends. The CDR3 loop is CASSVGQSTNQPQHF. In DNA, the CDR3 is TGTGCCAGCAGCGTAGGACAAAGTACTAATCAGCCCCAGCATTTT.

The rearrangement joins TRBV11-2 to TRBJ1-1; 9 bases align to TRBD1. Trimming at V came to 0 bases and at J to 6 bases, leaving 8 bases not matched to a gene. Germline assignment: CDR1 SGHAT and CDR2 FQNNGV. The CDR3 has 16 amino acids. DNA of the CDR3: TGTGCCAGCAGCTTAGATCGAACAGGGGGCGTGCCTGAAGCTTTCTTT. This encodes CASSLDRTGGVPEAFF.

This rearrangement joins TRBV28 to TRBJ1-3; D uncertain. Trimming took off 3 bases at V and 0 bases at J, with 6 bases between the two ends. Germline-derived CDR1 and CDR2 are MDHEN and SYDVKM. The length of the CDR3 is 14 residues. This CDR3 reads CASSLKLSGNTIYF. CDR3 sequence (DNA): TGTGCCAGCAGTTTGAAACTCTCTGGAAACACCATATATTTT.

The chain uses TRBV6-4 and TRBJ1-6; 10 positions agree with TRBD1. Looked up from germline, CDR1 is MRHNA and CDR2 is SNTAGT. This CDR3 contains 15 residues. V gave up 2 bases and J gave up 10 bases; unmatched junction bases: 5. CDR3 amino acids: CASSDGTGDGSPLHF. DNA for the CDR3: TGTGCCAGCAGTGACGGGACAGGGGACGGCTCACCCCTCCACTTT.

This chain links TRBV14 with TRBJ2-7; D gene uncertain. Germline V lookup: CDR1 SGHDN, CDR2 FVKESK. This CDR3 comprises 11 residues. Between the trimmed V and J ends, which lost 4 bases and 4 bases, there was a span of 5 bases. The CDR3 DNA sequence: TGTGCCAGCAGCCTAAATTACGAGCAGTACTTC. Its translation: CASSLNYEQYF.

The V call is TRBV5-5, the J call TRBJ2-5, with D hard to call. The closer fit of TRBJ2-7 to the DNA end suggests the J call may be wrong. Germline values: CDR1 SGHKS, CDR2 YYEKEE (reference sequence). The CDR3 sequence is 12 residues long. CDR3 region: CASSLQVYEQYF. The DNA of the CDR3 is TGTGCCAGCAGCTTGCAAGTATACGAGCAGTACTTC.

The chain uses TRBV10-1 and TRBJ2-1; 8 bases line up with TRBD2. V lost 5 bases, J lost 7 bases, and 4 bases stayed unmatched. Germline loops: CDR1 WNHNN, CDR2 SYGVQD (reference sequence). The CDR3 spans 13 residues. This chain's CDR3 is CASSSGRGNEQFF. DNA of the CDR3: TGCGCCAGCAGTAGCGGGAGAGGGAATGAGCAGTTCTTC.